This entry lists 23 T cell receptor beta chains sequenced from one sample in a study of T cells in Graves' hyperthyroidism and ophthalmopathy. Amplification of TCR beta CDR3 regions was performed using RNA transcripts as template. A set of HTBI primers served as the primers for a first-round RT-PCR of the TCR CDR3. Using its own MiXCR run on the multiplex PCR reads, TCRdb lists one record per CDR3 protein. This sample has about 590,000 distinct CDR3 sequences, with less than 20% found just once. The source material was blood. These receptors all come from a woman aged 30 to 39 with Graves' hyperthyroidism.

This clonotype was seen repeatedly, ten times or more. The chain is built from TRBV6-1 and TRBJ2-5, with no clear D. CDR3 size: 14 residues. Germline CDR1 MNHNS, CDR2 SASEGT. Trimming stripped 5 bases from V and 4 bases from J, with 14 bases between. CDR3 in DNA: TGTGCCAGCAGTTTTGGTAGGGTGGGAGAGACCCAGTACTTC. Its protein is CASSFGRVGETQYF.

For this clonotype: One junction end does not reproduce the germline sequence, and a read error may be involved. This sequence joins TRBV30 and TRBJ1-5; 9 bases map to TRBD1. Germline loops: CDR1 GTSNPN, CDR2 SVGIG (reference sequence). There are 14 residues in the CDR3. The CDR3 DNA reads TGTGCCTGCGGATCGACAGGGGGGGATCAGCCTCAGCATTTT. Its protein is CACGSTGGDQPQHF.

This clonotype was observed many times. V is TRBV10-3 and J is TRBJ1-5, with D possibly being TRBD1 (5 bases). V lost 2 bases, J lost 2 bases, and 7 bases lay in between. The germline V gene has CDR1 ENHRY and CDR2 SYGVKD. This CDR3 has 14 residues. The CDR3 protein is CAISEGGGNQPQHF. The CDR3 DNA reads TGTGCCATCAGTGAGGGAGGGGGCAATCAGCCCCAGCATTTT.

To note about this clonotype: One base away lies a much larger clone, so this may be a sequencing read error. The chain links TRBV18 to TRBJ2-3, with a weak D call TRBD2 (6 bases). Germline values: CDR1 KGHSH, CDR2 LQKENI. This CDR3 is built from 13 residues. V shed 10 bases and J shed 4 bases, with 15 bases lying between them. The CDR3 region is CATSQTRSDTQYF. CDR3 sequence (DNA): TGTGCCACCTCCCAGACTAGGTCAGATACGCAGTATTTT.

The genes are TRBV6-2 or TRBV6-3 and TRBJ2-1, with D tentatively TRBD1 (5 bases). The CDR3 runs 16 residues. Trimming pared 7 bases from V and 0 bases from J, leaving 16 bases between. Germline CDR1 and CDR2: MNHEY and SVGEGT. The CDR3 spells CASTQPGITSYNEQFF. The CDR3 DNA follows: TGTGCCAGCACGCAACCAGGGATTACCTCCTACAATGAGCAGTTCTTC.

This clonotype came up many times. The V gene is TRBV7-2, the J gene TRBJ1-5; D not resolved. V lost 2 bases to trimming and J lost 2 bases, with 10 bases between them. This CDR3 is built from 15 residues. The V gene's germline CDR1 is SGHTA and CDR2 FQGNSA. The CDR3 sequence is CASSLNRVGNQPQHF. Written as DNA, the CDR3 is TGTGCCAGCAGCTTAAATCGCGTTGGCAATCAGCCCCAGCATTTT.

This clonotype was found many times. The CDR3 DNA follows: TGTGCTAGTGGTTTGACATCCGAGGGGAATGAGCAGTTCTTC. It codes for CASGLTSEGNEQFF. V is TRBV12-5 and J is TRBJ2-1, with D perhaps matching TRBD1 or TRBD2 (5 bases each). The CDR3 totals 14 residues. Germline assignment: CDR1 LGHNT and CDR2 FRNRAP. V was trimmed by 2 bases and J by 7 bases, leaving 12 bases between them.

The chain combines TRBV13 with TRBJ2-5; D may be TRBD1 or TRBD2 (5 bases each). The CDR3 has 16 residues. Trimming removed 5 bases at V and 5 bases at J, with 21 bases between. Germline values: CDR1 PRHDT, CDR2 FYEKMQ (reference sequence). CDR3 amino acids: CASSQSAMGRGETQYF. Here the CDR3 DNA reads TGTGCCAGCAGCCAATCAGCAATGGGGCGCGGGGAGACCCAGTACTTC.

This clonotype was seen at least ten times. The V call is TRBV24-1, the J call TRBJ2-1; D tentatively reads TRBD1 or TRBD2 (5 bases each). Trimming removed 4 bases from V and 3 bases from J, with 18 bases in between. Germline V gene sequence: CDR1 KGHDR, CDR2 SFDVKD. The CDR3 is made up of 17 amino acids. CDR3 nucleotides: TGTGCCACCAGTGACCCCTCCACCGGGACGATCTACAATGAGCAGTTCTTC. Protein sequence: CATSDPSTGTIYNEQFF.

This clonotype was recorded many times. The chain carries TRBV10-3 and TRBJ1-5; D unresolved. Trimming left V 0 bases short and J 5 bases short, with 5 bases between. The CDR3 sequence is 13 residues long. CDR1 and CDR2 from the germline V gene are ENHRY and SYGVKD. As DNA, the CDR3 is TGTGCCATCAGTGAGTCGAGTGATCAGCCCCAGCATTTT. This encodes CAISESSDQPQHF.

This clonotype was observed a handful of times. The CDR3 reads CASSIRDSNSPLHF. The CDR3 DNA follows: TGTGCCAGCAGCATCCGGGACAGTAATTCACCCCTCCACTTT. The genes are TRBV6-2 or TRBV6-3 and TRBJ1-6, with TRBD1 matching over 7 bases. Germline V gene data show CDR1 as MNHEY and CDR2 as SVGEGT. The CDR3 runs 14 residues. V gave up 6 bases and J gave up 6 bases; unmatched junction bases: 5.

The sample holds many counts of this clonotype. The chain links TRBV20-1 to TRBJ2-1; TRBD1 aligns across 8 bases. Trimming cost V 5 bases and J 0 bases; bases outside gene matches: 6. Germline V gives CDR1 DFQATT, CDR2 SNEGSKA (reference sequence). The CDR3 has 15 residues. The CDR3 spells CSARPGTGSYNEQFF. The CDR3 bases are TGCAGTGCTCGCCCCGGGACAGGCTCCTACAATGAGCAGTTCTTC.

V is TRBV7-3 and J is TRBJ2-1, with D possibly being TRBD2 (6 bases). Trimming shortened V by 2 bases and J by 6 bases, and 11 bases separated the two germline ends. This CDR3 is built from 14 residues. The germline gives CDR1 SGHTA, CDR2 FQGTGA. CDR3 sequence reads: CASSLSATSNEQFF. CDR3 DNA sequence: TGTGCCAGCAGCTTATCGGCGACTAGCAATGAGCAGTTCTTC.

This clonotype was seen ten or more times. This rearrangement joins TRBV7-3 to TRBJ1-1, with no clear D. The CDR3 totals 13 residues. CDR1 is SGHTA, CDR2 FQGTGA, per germline. V was shortened by 3 bases and J by 3 bases, with 8 bases between the two germline ends. The CDR3 region has the DNA TGTGCCAGCAGCTTGCGGGTTTACACTGAAGCTTTCTTT. It encodes CASSLRVYTEAFF.

V is TRBV29-1 and J is TRBJ1-2; unclear D gene. The CDR3 totals 12 residues. Trimming removed 4 bases from V and 2 bases from J, with 8 bases in between. The germline CDR1 and CDR2 sequences are SQVTM and ANQGSEA. CDR3 sequence: CSVALENYGYTF. The CDR3, as DNA: TGCAGCGTTGCGTTGGAAAACTATGGCTACACCTTC.

This chain uses TRBV7-9 with TRBJ2-1; 13 nucleotides agree with TRBD2. The V segment lost 4 bases and the J segment 2 bases; nucleotides outside the gene matches: 5. CDR3 length: 17 amino acids. CDR1 is SEHNR, CDR2 FQNEAQ, per germline (reference sequence). In DNA, the CDR3 is TGTGCCAGCAGCTCGCGACTAGCGGGAGGCACCTACAATGAGCAGTTCTTC. Protein: CASSSRLAGGTYNEQFF. Complete variable domain (other parts from reference TRBV7-9 and TRBJ2-1): DTGVSQNPRHKITKRGQNVTFRCDPISEHNRLYWYRQTLGQGPEFLTYFQNEAQLEKSRLLSDRFSAERPKGSFSTLEIQRTEQGDSAMYLCASSSRLAGGTYNEQFFGPGTRLTVL.

This clonotype occurred once. This chain joins TRBV6-2 or TRBV6-3 and TRBJ1-5; D might be TRBD1 (5 bases). The CDR3 runs 14 residues. V shed 4 bases and J shed 6 bases, with 13 bases lying between them. Germline CDR1 and CDR2: MNHEY and SVGEGT. CDR3 nucleotide sequence: TGTGCCAGCAGTTCCCCCGGGGGGAGTCAGCCCCAGCATTTT. It codes for CASSSPGGSQPQHF.

This clonotype was observed many times. The rearrangement uses TRBV11-2 and TRBJ2-3, with a tentative D call TRBD2 (6 bases). CDR3 length equals 15 residues. Deletions cut 5 bases from V and 6 bases from J, with 18 bases between. The V gene's germline CDR1 is SGHAT and CDR2 FQNNGV. The CDR3: CASSPLLGSVDTQYF. As DNA, the CDR3 is TGTGCCAGCAGCCCCCTTCTCGGGAGTGTGGATACGCAGTATTTT. The full variable domain, in which reference TRBV11-2 and TRBJ2-3 provide the parts outside the CDR3, is EAGVAQSPRYKIIEKRQSVAFWCNPISGHATLYWYQQILGQGPKLLIQFQNNGVVDDSQLPKDRFSAERLKGVDSTLKIQPAKLEDSAVYLCASSPLLGSVDTQYFGPGTRLTVL.

This clonotype has a count of ten or more. The rearrangement joins TRBV20-1 to TRBJ2-1, with 7 bases that match TRBD1. Germline V lookup: CDR1 DFQATT, CDR2 SNEGSKA (reference sequence). CDR3 size: 14 residues. After removal of 0 bases from V and 2 bases from J, the junction contained 1 base not matched to a gene. CDR3 nucleotide sequence: TGCAGTGCTAGAGATGGGACAGCCTACAATGAGCAGTTCTTC. Translation: CSARDGTAYNEQFF.

This clonotype was picked up many times. The chain joins TRBV12-3 or TRBV12-4 to TRBJ1-6; D is possibly TRBD1 (5 bases). The ends were cut back, 5 bases at V and 3 bases at J, with 11 bases in the middle. CDR3 length: 15 amino acids. CDR3 DNA: TGTGCCAGCAGTCGGGACTCCGGCTATAATTCACCCCTCCACTTT. Translation gives CASSRDSGYNSPLHF.

This clonotype occurred a few times. The chain carries TRBV19 and TRBJ1-5; a weak D match, TRBD1 (5 bases). Trimming took 3 bases from V and 7 from J, leaving 7 bases between them. The CDR3 extends over 12 amino acids. In germline, CDR1 is LNHDA, CDR2 SQIVND (reference sequence). This CDR3 is CASSIPGQPQHF. The DNA for the CDR3 is TGTGCCAGTAGTATTCCAGGGCAGCCCCAGCATTTT.

This clonotype was counted at least ten times. V gene TRBV20-1 combines with J gene TRBJ2-1, with TRBD2 as a possible D gene (5 bases). The germline V gene has CDR1 DFQATT and CDR2 SNEGSKA (reference sequence). The CDR3 has 15 amino acids. V gave up 4 bases and J gave up 0 bases, with 13 bases separating them. The CDR3 DNA reads as TGCAGTGCTAAAAGGACTGGGAGCTCCTACAATGAGCAGTTCTTC. It translates to CSAKRTGSSYNEQFF.

This clonotype was found many times. This chain links TRBV7-9 with TRBJ2-5; possible D gene TRBD1, 5 bases. V lost 0 bases and J 8 bases, leaving 13 bases between the germline ends. Germline V CDR1 and CDR2: SEHNR, FQNEAQ (reference sequence). This CDR3 is 14 amino acids long. CDR3 protein: CASSLAPLQDTQYF. The CDR3 nucleotides read TGTGCCAGCAGCTTAGCGCCATTACAGGATACCCAGTACTTC.